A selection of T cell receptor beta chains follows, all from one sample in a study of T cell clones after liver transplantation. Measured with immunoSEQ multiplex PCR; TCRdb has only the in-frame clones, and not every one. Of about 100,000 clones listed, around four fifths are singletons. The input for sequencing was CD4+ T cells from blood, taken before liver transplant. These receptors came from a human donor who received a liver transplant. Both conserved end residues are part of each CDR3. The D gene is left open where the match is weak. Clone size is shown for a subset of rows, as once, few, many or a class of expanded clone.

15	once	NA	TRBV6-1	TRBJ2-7	TGTGCCAGCAGGCCCCTCCGGGACGGCACCTTCGAGCAGTACTTC	CASRPLRDGTFEQYF
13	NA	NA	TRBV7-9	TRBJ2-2	TGTGCCAGCAGCGTTTCAGGGGTCGGGGAGCTGTTTTTT	CASSVSGVGELFF
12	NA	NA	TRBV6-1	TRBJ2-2	TGTGCCAGCGGGCGGAAGACCGGGGAGCTGTTTTTT	CASGRKTGELFF
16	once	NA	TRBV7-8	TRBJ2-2	TGTGCCAGCAGCTGGATCCTCGGGGGCGCGGCGGGGGAGCTGTTTTTT	CASSWILGGAAGELFF
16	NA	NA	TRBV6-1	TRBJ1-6	TGTGCCAGCAGTGACAGGGGCTCATCCTATAATTCACCCCTCCACTTT	CASSDRGSSYNSPLHF
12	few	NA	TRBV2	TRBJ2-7	TGTGCCAGCAATCCTGAGTCCTACGAGCAGTACTTC	CASNPESYEQYF
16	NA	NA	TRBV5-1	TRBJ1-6	TGCGCCAGCAGCTCCAACACCCGAGGAGGGAATTCACCCCTCCACTTT	CASSSNTRGGNSPLHF
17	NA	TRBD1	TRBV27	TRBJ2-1	TGTGCCAGCAGTTTTGGGGCCCAGGACAGGGTCCACAATGAGCAGTTCTTC	CASSFGAQDRVHNEQFF
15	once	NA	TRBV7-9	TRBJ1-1	TGTGCCAGCAGCTTAGGAGCCAGGGTGGTTGGTGAAGCTTTCTTT	CASSLGARVVGEAFF
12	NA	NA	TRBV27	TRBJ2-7	TGTGCCAGCATTAACCTAGCCGCCGAGCAGTACTTC	CASINLAAEQYF
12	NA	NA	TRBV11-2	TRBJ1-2	TGTGCCAGCAGCTTAGATGTTGTGGGCTACACCTTC	CASSLDVVGYTF
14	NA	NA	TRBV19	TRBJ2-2	TGTGCCAGTAGTAGTAAACAGGGAACCGGGGAGCTGTTTTTT	CASSSKQGTGELFF
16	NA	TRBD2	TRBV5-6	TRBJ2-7	TGTGCCAGCAGCATAACCCGGCCGGGGAGGGTCTACGAGCAGTACTTC	CASSITRPGRVYEQYF
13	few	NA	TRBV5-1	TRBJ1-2	TGCGCCAGCAGCTTGGCGGATAACTATGGCTACACCTTC	CASSLADNYGYTF
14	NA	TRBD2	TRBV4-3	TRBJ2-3	TGCGCCAGCAGCCAAGCGGGGGGAAAAGATACGCAGTATTTT	CASSQAGGKDTQYF
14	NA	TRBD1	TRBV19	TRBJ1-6	TGTGCCAGTACCCTGGGGACAGTCAATTCACCCCTCCACTTT	CASTLGTVNSPLHF
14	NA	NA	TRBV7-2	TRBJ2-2	TGTGCCAGCAGCTTAGACGTGACGGCCCAGCAGCTGTTTTTT	CASSLDVTAQQLFF
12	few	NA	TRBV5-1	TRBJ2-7	TGCGCCAGCAGCATAAGCTCCTACGAGCAGTACTTC	CASSISSYEQYF
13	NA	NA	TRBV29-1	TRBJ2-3	TGCAGCGTTGAAGGTAGCGCGGCAGATACGCAGTATTTT	CSVEGSAADTQYF
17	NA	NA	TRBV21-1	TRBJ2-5	TGTGCCAGCAACTTCTTTACTAGCGGGAGTGTCCAAGAGACCCAGTACTTC	CASNFFTSGSVQETQYF
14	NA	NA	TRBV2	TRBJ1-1	TGTGCCAGCAGTGACCGGACAGTCTACACTGAAGCTTTCTTT	CASSDRTVYTEAFF
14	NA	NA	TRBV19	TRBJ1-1	TGTGCCAGTAGTATACAGGTAATGAACACTGAAGCTTTCTTT	CASSIQVMNTEAFF
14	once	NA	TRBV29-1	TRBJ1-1	TGCAGCGTTGATGCCACAGGCAGACGCACTGAAGCTTTCTTT	CSVDATGRRTEAFF
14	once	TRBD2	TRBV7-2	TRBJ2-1	TGTGCCAGCAGCTTAACTAGCGGGAGTATTGAGCAGTTCTTC	CASSLTSGSIEQFF
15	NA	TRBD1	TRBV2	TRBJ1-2	TGTGCCAGCAGTGAAAACAGGGGAAATCGGTATGGCTACACCTTC	CASSENRGNRYGYTF
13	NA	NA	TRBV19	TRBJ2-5	TGTGCCAGTACCTCGGGGGTGGGGGAGACCCAGTACTTC	CASTSGVGETQYF
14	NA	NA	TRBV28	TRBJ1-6	TGTGCCAGCAGTTTCCGGGGAAGGGGTTCACCCCTCCACTTT	CASSFRGRGSPLHF
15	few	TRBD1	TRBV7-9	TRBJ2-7	TGTGCCAGCAGTCCAGGGGGCCCTCCTACCTACGAGCAGTACTTC	CASSPGGPPTYEQYF
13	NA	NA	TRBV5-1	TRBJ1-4	TGCGCCAGCAGCTCGGGTCCTAATGAAAAACTGTTTTTT	CASSSGPNEKLFF
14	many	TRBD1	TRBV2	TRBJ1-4	TGTGCCAGCAGTCTTCGGGACAGGGGTGAAAAACTGTTTTTT	CASSLRDRGEKLFF
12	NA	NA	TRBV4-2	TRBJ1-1	TGTGCCAGCAGCCAAGTCTCCAGTGAAGCTTTCTTT	CASSQVSSEAFF
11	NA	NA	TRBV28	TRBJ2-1	TGTGCCTCAGAGAGGTACAATGAGCAGTTCTTC	CASERYNEQFF
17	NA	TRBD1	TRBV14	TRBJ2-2	TGTGCCAGCAGCCAAAGGGGGCGACAGGGGGTCGCCGGGGAGCTGTTTTTT	CASSQRGRQGVAGELFF
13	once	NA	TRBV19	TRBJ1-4	TGTGCCACCCGAGGGGCGTCGAATGAAAAACTGTTTTTT	CATRGASNEKLFF
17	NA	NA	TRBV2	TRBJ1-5	TGTGCCAGCAGTGAAGAGGCCAGGGTAATCAGCAATCAGCCCCAGCATTTT	CASSEEARVISNQPQHF
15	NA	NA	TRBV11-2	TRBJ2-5	TGTGCCAGCAGCCTTTTTAACAGGATGCAAGAGACCCAGTACTTC	CASSLFNRMQETQYF
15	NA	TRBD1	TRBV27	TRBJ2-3	TGTGCCAGCAGATCCAGGGGGCTCAGCACAGATACGCAGTATTTT	CASRSRGLSTDTQYF
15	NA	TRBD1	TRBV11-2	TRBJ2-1	TGTGCCAGCAGACCAGGGGGGACAGGTTACAATGAGCAGTTCTTC	CASRPGGTGYNEQFF
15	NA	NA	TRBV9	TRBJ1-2	TGTGCCAGCAGCCCCAACCAGGGTTCTAACTATGGCTACACCTTC	CASSPNQGSNYGYTF
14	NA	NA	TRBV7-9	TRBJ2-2	TGTGCCAGCAGCTTAGAACAGTTCACCGGGGAGCTGTTTTTT	CASSLEQFTGELFF
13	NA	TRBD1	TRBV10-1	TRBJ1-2	TGCGCCAGCAGTAAGGGGGCGAACTATGGCTACACCTTC	CASSKGANYGYTF
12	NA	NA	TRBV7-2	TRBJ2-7	TGTGCCAGCAGCTTTGACGGCGTGAAAACGTACTTC	CASSFDGVKTYF
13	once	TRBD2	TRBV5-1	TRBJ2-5	TGCGCCAGCAGCTTGGGTACTAGCGGGGTCCTCGACTTC	CASSLGTSGVLDF
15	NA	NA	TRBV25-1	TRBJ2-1	TGTGCCAGCAGTGATGCGACAAGACCCTACAATGAGCAGTTCTTC	CASSDATRPYNEQFF
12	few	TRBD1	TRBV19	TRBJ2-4	TGTGCCAGTAGTAGACAGGGGCACATTCAGTACTTC	CASSRQGHIQYF
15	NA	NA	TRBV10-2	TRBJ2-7	TGCGCCAGCAGTGACACTTGGCGGGCTTCCTACGAGCAGTACTTC	CASSDTWRASYEQYF
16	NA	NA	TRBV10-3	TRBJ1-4	TGTGCCATCAGTGGACAGAAACTCGCAACTAATGAAAAACTGTTTTTT	CAISGQKLATNEKLFF
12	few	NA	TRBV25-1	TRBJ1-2	TGTGCCAGCAGTGACGCAGGCTATGGCTACACCTTC	CASSDAGYGYTF
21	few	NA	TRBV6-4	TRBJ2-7	TGTGCCAGCAGTGACTCCGAATTGCACAGGGTAAAAGGGGTTGGAACCTACGAGCAGTACTTC	CASSDSELHRVKGVGTYEQYF
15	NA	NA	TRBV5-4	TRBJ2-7	TGTGCCAGCAGCTTGGCCGCGGAAGGGGGTTACGAGCAGTACTTC	CASSLAAEGGYEQYF
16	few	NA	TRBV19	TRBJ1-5	TGTGCCAGTAGTCCCCGCGGGGACATGGTAGGTCAGCCCCAGCATTTT	CASSPRGDMVGQPQHF
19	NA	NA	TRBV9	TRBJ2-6	TGTGCCAGCAGCGTACAACTAGGAGGACCCTCCTCTGGGGCCAACGTCCTGACTTTC	CASSVQLGGPSSGANVLTF
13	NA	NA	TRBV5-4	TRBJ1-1	TGTGCCAGCAGCGGACGGGCGAACACTGAAGCTTTCTTT	CASSGRANTEAFF
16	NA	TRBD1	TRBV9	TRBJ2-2	TGTGCCAGCACCCTCACAGGGGGCAGTAGCACCGGGGAGCTGTTTTTT	CASTLTGGSSTGELFF
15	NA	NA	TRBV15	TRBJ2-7	TGTGCCACCAGCGCACAGGCACGGGGCGGACACGAGCAGTACTTC	CATSAQARGGHEQYF
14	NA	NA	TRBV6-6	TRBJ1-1	TGTGCCAGCAGTTACCCCCAGATGAACACTGAAGCTTTCTTT	CASSYPQMNTEAFF
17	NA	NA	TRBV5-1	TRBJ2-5	TGCGCCAGCAGCCCCCTGGAGGGGCCAAGCACCGGAGAGACCCAGTACTTC	CASSPLEGPSTGETQYF
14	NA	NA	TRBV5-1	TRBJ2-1	TGCGCCAGCAGCTTTGGAGGGGGGCTCAATGAGCAGTTCTTC	CASSFGGGLNEQFF
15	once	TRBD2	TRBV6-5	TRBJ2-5	TGTGCCAGCAGTTACTCCCGGGGGGGCGTGGAGACCCAGTACTTC	CASSYSRGGVETQYF